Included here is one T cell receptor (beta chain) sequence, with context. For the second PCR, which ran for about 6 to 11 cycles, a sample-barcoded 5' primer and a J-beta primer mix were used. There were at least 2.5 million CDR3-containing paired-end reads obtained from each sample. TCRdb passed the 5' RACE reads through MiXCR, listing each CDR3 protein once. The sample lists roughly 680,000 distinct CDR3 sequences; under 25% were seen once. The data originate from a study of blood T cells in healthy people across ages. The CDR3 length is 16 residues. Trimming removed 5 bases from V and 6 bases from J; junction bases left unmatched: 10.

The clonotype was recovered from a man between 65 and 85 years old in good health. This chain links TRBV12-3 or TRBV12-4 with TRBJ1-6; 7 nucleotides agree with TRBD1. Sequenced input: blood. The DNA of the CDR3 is TGTGCCAGCAGTACCGCCCCGGACAGGTTTAATTCACCCCTCCACTTT. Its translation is CASSTAPDRFNSPLHF.